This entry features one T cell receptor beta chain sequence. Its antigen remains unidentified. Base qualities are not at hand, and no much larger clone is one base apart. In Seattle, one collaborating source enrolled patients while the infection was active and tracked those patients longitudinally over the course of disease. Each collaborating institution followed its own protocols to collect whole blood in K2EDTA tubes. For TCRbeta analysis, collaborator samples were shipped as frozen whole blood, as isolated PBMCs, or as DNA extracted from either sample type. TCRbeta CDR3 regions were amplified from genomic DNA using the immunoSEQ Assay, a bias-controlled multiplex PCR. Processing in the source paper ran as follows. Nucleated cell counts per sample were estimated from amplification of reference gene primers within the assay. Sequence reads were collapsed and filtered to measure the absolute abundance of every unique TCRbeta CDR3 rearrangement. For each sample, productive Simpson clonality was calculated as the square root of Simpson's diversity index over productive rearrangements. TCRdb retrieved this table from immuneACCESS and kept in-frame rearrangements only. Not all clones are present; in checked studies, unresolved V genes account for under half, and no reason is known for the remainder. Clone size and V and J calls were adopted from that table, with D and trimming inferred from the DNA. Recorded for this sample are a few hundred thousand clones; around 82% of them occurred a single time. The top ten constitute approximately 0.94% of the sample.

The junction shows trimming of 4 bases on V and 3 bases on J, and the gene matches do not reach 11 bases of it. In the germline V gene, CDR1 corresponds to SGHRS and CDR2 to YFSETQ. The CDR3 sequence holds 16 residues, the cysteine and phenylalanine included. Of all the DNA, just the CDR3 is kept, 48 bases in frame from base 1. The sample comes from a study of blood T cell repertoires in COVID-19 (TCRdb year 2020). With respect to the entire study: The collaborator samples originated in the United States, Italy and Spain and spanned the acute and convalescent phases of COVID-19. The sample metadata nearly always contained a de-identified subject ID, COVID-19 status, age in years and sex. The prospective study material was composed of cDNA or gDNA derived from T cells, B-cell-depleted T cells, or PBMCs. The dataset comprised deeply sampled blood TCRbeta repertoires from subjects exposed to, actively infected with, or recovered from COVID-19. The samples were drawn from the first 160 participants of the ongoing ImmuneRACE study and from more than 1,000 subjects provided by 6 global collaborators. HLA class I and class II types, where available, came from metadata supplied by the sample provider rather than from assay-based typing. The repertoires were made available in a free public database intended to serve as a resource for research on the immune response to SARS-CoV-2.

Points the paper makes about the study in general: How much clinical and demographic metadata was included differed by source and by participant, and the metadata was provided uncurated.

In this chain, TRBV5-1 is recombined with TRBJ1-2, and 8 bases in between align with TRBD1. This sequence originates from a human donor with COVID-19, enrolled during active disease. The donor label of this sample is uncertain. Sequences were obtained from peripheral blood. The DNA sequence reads TGCGCCAGCAGCATGAGGGAGTCAGGGGGCGACTATGGCTACACCTTC. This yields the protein CASSMRESGGDYGYTF.